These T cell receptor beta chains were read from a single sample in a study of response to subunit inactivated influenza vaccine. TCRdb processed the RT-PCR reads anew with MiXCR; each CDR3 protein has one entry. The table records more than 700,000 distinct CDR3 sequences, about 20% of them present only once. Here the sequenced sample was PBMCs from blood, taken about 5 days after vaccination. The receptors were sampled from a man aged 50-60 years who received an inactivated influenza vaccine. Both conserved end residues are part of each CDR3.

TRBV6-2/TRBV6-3	CASRYDRGHQPQHF
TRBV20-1	CSAKLAGSYNEQFF
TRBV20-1	CSAFPSTQETQYF
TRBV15	CATSTIGQSYEQYF
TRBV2	CASSAQGRDEQYF
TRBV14	CASSQEAGDTEAFF
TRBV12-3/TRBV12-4	CASSLERVVVTEAFF
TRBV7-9	CASSFSGRIYNEQFF
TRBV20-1	CSARGLAGVGNEQFF
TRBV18	CASSPAGQAYEQYF
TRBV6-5	CASSAGTGRRFF
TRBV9	CASSVSGSWGNEQFF
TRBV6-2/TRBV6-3	CASSYQSGLAGTKNIQYF
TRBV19	CASRRDRGWTDTQYF
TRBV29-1	CSVDSGRETQYF
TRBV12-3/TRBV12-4	CASSTYSGSRYNEQFF
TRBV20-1	CSARDPVQGGSNQPQHF
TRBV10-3	CAIGRGLDSPLHF
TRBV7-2	CASSFRGSSNQPQHF
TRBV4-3	CASSQEGRDGNEQFF
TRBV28	CASSTLQGARYNEQFF
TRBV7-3	CASSLRTRGYNEQFF
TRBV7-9	CASSPLPGGQGTYEQYF
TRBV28	CASSLSARQNTDTQYF
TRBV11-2	CASSPTAFGPGTDTQYF
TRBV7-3	CASSTEGGDDTQYF
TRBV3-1	CASSQETLSNTEAFF
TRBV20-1	CSASWGPRHYEQYF
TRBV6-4	CASTLGYTQYF
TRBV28	CASSLRVPRYGYTF
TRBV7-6	CASSQQAGSGTYNEQFF
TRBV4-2	CASSQVFSGSNEQYF
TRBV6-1	CASSPGTAPLGTEAFF
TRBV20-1	CSARDPRAGGNQPQHF
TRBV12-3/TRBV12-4	CASSPTGYQETQYF
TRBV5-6	CASSLGQSPSYEQYF
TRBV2	CASSERQGANTEAFF